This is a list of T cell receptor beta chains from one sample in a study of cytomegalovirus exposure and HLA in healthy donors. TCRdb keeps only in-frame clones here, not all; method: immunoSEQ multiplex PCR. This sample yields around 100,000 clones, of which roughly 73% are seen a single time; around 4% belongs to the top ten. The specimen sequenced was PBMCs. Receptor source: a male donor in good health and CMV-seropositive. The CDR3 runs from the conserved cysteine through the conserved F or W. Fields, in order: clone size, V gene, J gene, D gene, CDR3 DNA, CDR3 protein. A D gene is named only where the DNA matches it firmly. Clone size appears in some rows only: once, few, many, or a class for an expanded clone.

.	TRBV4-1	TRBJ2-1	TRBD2	TGCGCCAGCAGCCAAGAGTATTTGCTAGCGGTCAATGAGCAGTTCTTC	CASSQEYLLAVNEQFF
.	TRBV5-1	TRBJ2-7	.	TGCGCCAGCAGCGCAGACAGGACCATTTCCTACGAGCAGTACTTC	CASSADRTISYEQYF
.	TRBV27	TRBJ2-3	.	TGTGCCAGCAGCCCAATTCTCACTGGCGGTAGCACAGATACGCAGTATTTT	CASSPILTGGSTDTQYF
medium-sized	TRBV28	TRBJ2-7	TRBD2	TGTGCCAGCAGTCCAGGACTAGCGGGAACATCCTACGAGCAGTACTTC	CASSPGLAGTSYEQYF
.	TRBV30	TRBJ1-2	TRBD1	TGTGCCTGGGGACAGGGGGCACGGGGGAGCTATGGCTACACCTTC	CAWGQGARGSYGYTF
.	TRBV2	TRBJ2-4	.	TGTGCCAGCAGTGTCGGGATTGAAAACATTCAGTACTTC	CASSVGIENIQYF
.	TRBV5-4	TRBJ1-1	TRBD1	TGTGCCAGCAGCAGAACAGGGGGAGGAACTAACACTGAAGCTTTCTTT	CASSRTGGGTNTEAFF
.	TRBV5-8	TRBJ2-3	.	TGTGCCAGCAGCGCGGCAGCCGGTACTAGCACAGATACGCAGTATTTT	CASSAAAGTSTDTQYF
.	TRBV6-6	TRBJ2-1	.	TGTGCCAGCAGTTACCGCCAGGTCTACAATGAGCAGTTCTTC	CASSYRQVYNEQFF
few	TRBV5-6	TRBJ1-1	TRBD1	TGTGCCAGCAGCTTGACGGGACAGGGTGGAGTCTTT	CASSLTGQGGVF
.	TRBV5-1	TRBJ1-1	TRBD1	TGCGCCAGCAGCTTGGGCCCCAGGGGGCAAACTGAAGCTTTCTTT	CASSLGPRGQTEAFF
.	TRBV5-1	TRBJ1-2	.	TGCGCCAGCAGTAATTACTATGGCTACACCTTC	CASSNYYGYTF
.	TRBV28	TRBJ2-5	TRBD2	TGTGCCAGCAGTCCCTGGACTAGCGGGGCTGGGGAGACCCAGTACTTC	CASSPWTSGAGETQYF
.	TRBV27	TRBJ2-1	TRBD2	TGTGCCAGCAGTTGGACTAGGGGATACAATGAGCAGTTCTTC	CASSWTRGYNEQFF
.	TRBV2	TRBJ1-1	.	TGTGCCAGCAGTGACAGTATAAGTAGGGGCGCTGAAGCTTTCTTT	CASSDSISRGAEAFF